The sequence of this TCR beta chain was determined in a study of T cell changes during pregnancy in multiple sclerosis (dated by TCRdb to between 2019 and 2020). Regarding the complete study: The study looked at changes in the T cell repertoire across pregnancy in women with multiple sclerosis.

The CDR3 covers 13 residues, taking in both the cysteine and the phenylalanine. The kept DNA is CDR3 alone, 39 bases in frame from the first base. CDR1 and CDR2 (WSHSY, SAAADI) derive from the germline V gene. From V the trimming removes 4 bases and from J it removes 4 bases, while the gene matches leave 4 bases of the junction unaccounted for. Note on this clone: It has no known antigen specificity. One base away there is no much larger clone; base qualities are not given.

Library preparation employed the immunoSEQ multiplex PCR assay. TCRdb re-hosts the immuneACCESS table, in-frame sequences only. Its copies lack some clones; in the studies checked, an unresolved V gene accounts for under half of them, and the cause for the rest is not known. The sample table shows tens of thousands of clones, and 94% are seen once. The ten largest clones take up approximately 3.5% of the sample. This sequence was found in a female donor with multiple sclerosis, enrolled in a pregnancy study. The sample here was CD8+ T cells from peripheral blood mononuclear cells, taken in the third trimester of pregnancy. Recombination linked TRBV10-2 to TRBJ2-7, with 7 junctional bases fitting TRBD1. The base sequence is TGCGCCAGCAGTGTAGGGACAGAGTACGAGCAGTACTTC. Its product reads: CASSVGTEYEQYF.